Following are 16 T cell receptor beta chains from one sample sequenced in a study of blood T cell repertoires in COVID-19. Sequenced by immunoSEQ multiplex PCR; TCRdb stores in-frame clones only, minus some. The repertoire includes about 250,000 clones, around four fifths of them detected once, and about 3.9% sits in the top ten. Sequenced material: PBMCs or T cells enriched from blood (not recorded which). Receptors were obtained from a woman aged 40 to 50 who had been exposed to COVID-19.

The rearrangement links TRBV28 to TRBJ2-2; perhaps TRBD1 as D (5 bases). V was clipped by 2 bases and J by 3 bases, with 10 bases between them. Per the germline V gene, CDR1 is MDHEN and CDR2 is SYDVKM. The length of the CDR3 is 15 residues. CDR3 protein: CASSLLTRDTGELFF. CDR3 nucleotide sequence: TGTGCCAGCAGTTTACTGACCAGGGACACCGGGGAGCTGTTTTTT. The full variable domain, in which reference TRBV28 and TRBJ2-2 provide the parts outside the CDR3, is DVKVTQSSRYLVKRTGEKVFLECVQDMDHENMFWYRQDPGLGLRLIYFSYDVKMKEKGDIPEGYSVSREKKERFSLILESASTNQTSMYLCASSLLTRDTGELFFGEGSRLTVL.

Here the CDR3 DNA reads TGTGCCAGCAGCTTGGTAGAGGATACGCAGTATTTT. As protein: CASSLVEDTQYF. The chain combines TRBV5-4 with TRBJ2-3; D gene unclear. CDR3 size: 12 residues. V was trimmed by 0 bases and J by 6 bases, leaving 5 bases between them. Per the germline V gene, CDR1 is SGHNT and CDR2 is YYREEE (reference sequence).

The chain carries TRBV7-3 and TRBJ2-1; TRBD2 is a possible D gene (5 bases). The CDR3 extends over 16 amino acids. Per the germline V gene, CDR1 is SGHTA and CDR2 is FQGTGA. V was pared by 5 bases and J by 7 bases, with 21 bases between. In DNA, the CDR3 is TGTGCCAGCAGCCTGACCGGGTCTCCTGGAGGAAATGAGCAGTTCTTC. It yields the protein CASSLTGSPGGNEQFF.

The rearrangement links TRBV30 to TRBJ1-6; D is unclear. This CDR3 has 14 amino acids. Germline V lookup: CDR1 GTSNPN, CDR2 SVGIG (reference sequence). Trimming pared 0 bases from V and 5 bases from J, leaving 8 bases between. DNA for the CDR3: TGTGCCTGGAGTGTCTCCGGGAATAATTCACCCCTCCACTTT. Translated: CAWSVSGNNSPLHF. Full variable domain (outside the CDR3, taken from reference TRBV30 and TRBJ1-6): SQTIHQWPATLVQPVGSPLSLECTVEGTSNPNLYWYRQAAGRGLQLLFYSVGIGQISSEVPQNLSASRPQDRQFILSSKKLLLSDSGFYLCAWSVSGNNSPLHFGNGTRLTVT.

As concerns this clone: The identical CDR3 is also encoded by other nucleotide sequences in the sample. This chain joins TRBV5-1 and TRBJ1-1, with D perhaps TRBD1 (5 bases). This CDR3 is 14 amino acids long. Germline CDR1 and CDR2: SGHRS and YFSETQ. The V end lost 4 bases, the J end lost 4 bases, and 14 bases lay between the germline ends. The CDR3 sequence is CASSPLGRGTEAFF. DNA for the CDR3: TGCGCCAGCAGCCCTTTGGGTAGGGGCACTGAAGCTTTCTTT.

The CDR3 nucleotides read TGTGCCAGCAGCCAGACCGGGGGGGCCTACGAGCAGTACTTC. Its translation is CASSQTGGAYEQYF. The chain joins TRBV7-9 to TRBJ2-7; 8 nucleotides align to TRBD2. Germline V gene sequence: CDR1 SEHNR, CDR2 FQNEAQ (reference sequence). V shed 5 bases and J 2 bases; nucleotides not matched to a gene: 5. The CDR3 length is 14 residues.

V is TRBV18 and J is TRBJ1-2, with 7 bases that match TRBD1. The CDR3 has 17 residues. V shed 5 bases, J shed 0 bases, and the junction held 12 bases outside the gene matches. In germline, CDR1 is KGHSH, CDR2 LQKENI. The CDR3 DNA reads TGTGCCAGCTCAACAACCGGGACAGTCGAAGCTAACTATGGCTACACCTTC. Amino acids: CASSTTGTVEANYGYTF.

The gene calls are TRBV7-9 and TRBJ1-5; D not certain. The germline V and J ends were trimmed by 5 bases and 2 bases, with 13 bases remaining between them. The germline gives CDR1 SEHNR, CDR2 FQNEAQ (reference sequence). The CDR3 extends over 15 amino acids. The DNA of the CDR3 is TGTGCCAGCAGCCCCAGCGGTCCGGGCAATCAGCCCCAGCATTTT. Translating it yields CASSPSGPGNQPQHF.

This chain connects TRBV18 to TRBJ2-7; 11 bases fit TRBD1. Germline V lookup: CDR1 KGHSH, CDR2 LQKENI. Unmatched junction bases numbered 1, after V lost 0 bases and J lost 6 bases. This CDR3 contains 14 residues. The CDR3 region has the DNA TGTGCCAGCTCACCACCGGGACAGGGGGGCGAGCAGTACTTC. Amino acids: CASSPPGQGGEQYF.

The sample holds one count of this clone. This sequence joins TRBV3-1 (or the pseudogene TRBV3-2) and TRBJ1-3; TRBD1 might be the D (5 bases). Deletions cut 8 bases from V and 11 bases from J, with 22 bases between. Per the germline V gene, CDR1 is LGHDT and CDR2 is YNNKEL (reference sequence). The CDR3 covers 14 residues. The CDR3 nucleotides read TGTGCCAGCGCCTGGGGAGGGACCCGAAGCGCCATATATTTT. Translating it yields CASAWGGTRSAIYF.

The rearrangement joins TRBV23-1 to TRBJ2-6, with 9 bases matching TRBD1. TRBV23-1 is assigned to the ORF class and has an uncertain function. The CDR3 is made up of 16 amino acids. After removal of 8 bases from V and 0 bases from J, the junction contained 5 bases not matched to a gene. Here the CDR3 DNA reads TGCGCCAGCGAAGGGACAGGGCCCTCTGGGGCCAACGTCCTGACTTTC. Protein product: CASEGTGPSGANVLTF.

The CDR3: CASRGAWANEKLFF. CDR3 bases: TGTGCCAGTAGGGGGGCCTGGGCTAATGAAAAACTGTTTTTT. V is TRBV19 and J is TRBJ1-4; tentatively, D is TRBD1 (6 bases). Deletions cut 6 bases from V and 3 bases from J, with 11 bases between. Germline values: CDR1 LNHDA, CDR2 SQIVND (reference sequence). This CDR3 contains 14 residues.

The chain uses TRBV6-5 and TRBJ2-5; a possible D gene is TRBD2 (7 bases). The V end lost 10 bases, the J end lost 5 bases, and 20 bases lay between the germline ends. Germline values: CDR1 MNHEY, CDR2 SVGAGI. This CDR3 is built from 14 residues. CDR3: CATRGGRKRETQYF. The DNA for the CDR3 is TGTGCCACTAGGGGGGGGAGAAAAAGGGAGACCCAGTACTTC.

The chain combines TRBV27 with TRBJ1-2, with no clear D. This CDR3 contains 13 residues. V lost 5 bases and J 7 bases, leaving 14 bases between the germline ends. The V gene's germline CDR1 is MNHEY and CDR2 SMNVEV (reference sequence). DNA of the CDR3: TGTGCCAGCAGTCCCCGGCAGCGCGGTGGCTACACCTTC. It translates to CASSPRQRGGYTF.

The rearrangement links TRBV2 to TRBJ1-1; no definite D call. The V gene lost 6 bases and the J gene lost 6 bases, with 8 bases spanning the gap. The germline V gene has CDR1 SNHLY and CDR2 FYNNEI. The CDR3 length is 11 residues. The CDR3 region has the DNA TGTGCCAGCAGGGCCGGGTCTGAAGCTTTCTTT. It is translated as CASRAGSEAFF. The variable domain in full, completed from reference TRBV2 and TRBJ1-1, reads EPEVTQTPSHQVTQMGQEVILRCVPISNHLYFYWYRQILGQKVEFLVSFYNNEISEKSEIFDDQFSVERPDGSNFTLKIRSTKLEDSAMYFCASRAGSEAFFGQGTRLTVV.

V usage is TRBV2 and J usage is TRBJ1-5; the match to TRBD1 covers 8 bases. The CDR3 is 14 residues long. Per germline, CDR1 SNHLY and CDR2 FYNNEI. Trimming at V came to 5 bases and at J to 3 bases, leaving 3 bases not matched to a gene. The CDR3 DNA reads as TGTGCCAGCAGTCCGGGACAGGACAATCAGCCCCAGCATTTT. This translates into CASSPGQDNQPQHF.